These 18 T cell receptor beta chains were sequenced from one sample in a study of cytomegalovirus exposure and HLA in healthy donors. A multiplex PCR was run with 60 Vbeta primers and 13 Jbeta primers. The table came from immunoSEQ multiplex PCR; TCRdb's copy has only in-frame clones and leaves some out. The profile covers 150,000 to 200,000 clones, with 80% appearing a single time and under 7.5% taken by the ten largest. Material: PBMCs. These receptors all come from a young man in good health and CMV-seropositive.

This chain links TRBV6-5 with TRBJ2-3; 8 bases match TRBD2. V dropped 7 bases and J dropped 5; count of bases not matched to a gene: 8. The CDR3 length is 14 residues. Germline V gene lookup returns CDR1 MNHEY and CDR2 SVGAGI. The CDR3 DNA reads as TGTGCCAGCACCCGCGGGGGGTCGGGAGATACGCAGTATTTT. This encodes CASTRGGSGDTQYF.

The chain has TRBV28 and TRBJ2-5, with TRBD2 identical over 7 bases. V shed 4 bases and J 7 bases; nucleotides not matched to a gene: 9. The CDR3 is made up of 14 amino acids. The germline gives CDR1 MDHEN, CDR2 SYDVKM. DNA of the CDR3: TGTGCCAGCAGTTCCGGACCGGGACTAACGACCCAGTACTTC. Amino acid sequence: CASSSGPGLTTQYF.

The chain joins TRBV4-1 to TRBJ2-7, with 8 bases lining up with TRBD1. Germline CDR1 MGHRA, CDR2 YSYEKL. The ends lost 0 bases at V and 6 bases at J; junction bases unmatched: 7. This CDR3 has 15 amino acids. CDR3 loop: CASSQDRTGLSEQYF. CDR3 bases: TGCGCCAGCAGCCAAGACCGGACAGGGTTGTCCGAGCAGTACTTC.

The chain joins TRBV5-6 to TRBJ2-7; 9 bases fit TRBD1. CDR3 length: 13 amino acids. V lost 8 bases and J lost 0; bases outside the gene matches: 3. The germline V gene encodes CDR1 SGHDT and CDR2 YYEEEE. The CDR3 DNA reads as TGTGCCAGTACGGGACAGGGCTCCTACGAGCAGTACTTC. Translated, it gives CASTGQGSYEQYF.

V and J are TRBV7-2 and TRBJ2-5; 15 nucleotides match TRBD2. V was pared by 5 bases and J by 5 bases, with 6 bases of the junction left unmatched. Germline values: CDR1 SGHTA, CDR2 FQGNSA. CDR3 length: 16 amino acids. The CDR3 spells CASSTGLAGGGETQYF. In nucleotides, the CDR3 is TGTGCCAGCAGCACGGGACTAGCGGGGGGAGGGGAGACCCAGTACTTC.

V usage is TRBV7-9 and J usage is TRBJ2-3; TRBD1 agrees at 9 bases. The V segment lost 5 bases and the J segment 0 bases; nucleotides outside the gene matches: 12. The length of the CDR3 is 18 residues. Germline CDR1 is SEHNR and CDR2 is FQNEAQ (reference sequence). CDR3: CASSPGDRVARSTDTQYF. The CDR3 region has the DNA TGTGCCAGCAGCCCGGGGGACAGGGTAGCGCGGAGCACAGATACGCAGTATTTT.

The chain recombines TRBV6-5 with TRBJ1-1, with D perhaps matching TRBD1 (5 bases). V gave up 4 bases and J gave up 4 bases, with 16 bases separating them. CDR1 and CDR2 from the germline V gene are MNHEY and SVGAGI. The CDR3 runs to 15 residues. The CDR3 sequence: CASSSQGLPVTEAFF. CDR3 nucleotides: TGTGCCAGCAGTTCGCAGGGTCTCCCGGTCACTGAAGCTTTCTTT.

The chain combines TRBV19 with TRBJ2-1, with a weak D call TRBD2 (6 bases). The germline V and J ends were trimmed by 0 bases and 1 base, with 10 bases remaining between them. CDR1 and CDR2 (germline): LNHDA, SQIVND (reference sequence). The CDR3 is 16 residues long. CDR3 protein: CASSIEALASYNEQFF. As DNA, the CDR3 is TGTGCCAGTAGTATAGAGGCCCTAGCGTCCTACAATGAGCAGTTCTTC.

The chain carries TRBV6-1 and TRBJ2-7, with D tentatively TRBD2 (6 bases). The CDR3 has 15 amino acids. Germline lookup yields CDR1 MNHNS and CDR2 SASEGT. V gave up 5 bases and J gave up 5 bases, with 19 bases separating them. The CDR3 DNA follows: TGTGCCAGCAGTCCCCGGGAGTCCTTATCCGACGAGCAGTACTTC. Residues: CASSPRESLSDEQYF.

This chain joins TRBV11-3 and TRBJ2-1; D might be TRBD1 (6 bases). Per the germline V gene, CDR1 is SGHNT and CDR2 is YENEEA. The CDR3 totals 16 residues. V lost 3 bases, J lost 6 bases, and 18 bases lay in between. Here the CDR3 DNA reads TGTGCCAGCAGCTTTATTAGCGAGGGGGTAGGCAATGAGCAGTTCTTC. Protein: CASSFISEGVGNEQFF.

This clone appeared once. V and J are TRBV19 and TRBJ2-1; 13 nucleotides match TRBD2. Germline CDR1 and CDR2: LNHDA and SQIVND (reference sequence). The CDR3 runs to 15 residues. V shed 10 bases and J 3 bases; nucleotides not matched to a gene: 6. CDR3 DNA sequence: TGTGCCACGACTAGCGGGAGGTCGAACTACAATGAGCAGTTCTTC. It specifies CATTSGRSNYNEQFF.

This clone has a handful of counts. V and J are TRBV7-2 and TRBJ1-1; D perhaps matches TRBD1 (5 bases). Germline V lookup: CDR1 SGHTA, CDR2 FQGNSA. V gave up 4 bases and J gave up 5 bases, with 29 bases separating them. The CDR3 has 19 residues. The CDR3 region has the DNA TGTGCCAGCAGCTCAGCGAGCCTCGGGACGGACTATTTGAGGACTGAAGCTTTCTTT. This codes for CASSSASLGTDYLRTEAFF.

In this sample, this clone turned up once. This CDR3 is also generated by other DNA sequences in the sample. The chain couples TRBV6-1 to TRBJ2-2; 8 bases line up with TRBD1. The CDR3 has 16 residues. Trimming cost V 3 bases and J 0 bases; bases outside gene matches: 3. Germline loops: CDR1 MNHNS, CDR2 SASEGT. In DNA form, the CDR3 reads TGTGCCAGCAGTGATAGGACAGGGACGAACACCGGGGAGCTGTTTTTT. Translating it yields CASSDRTGTNTGELFF.

The CDR3 reads CASSDGDRVYGYTF. CDR3 nucleotides: TGTGCCAGCAGTGACGGGGACAGAGTATATGGCTACACCTTC. This chain joins TRBV2 and TRBJ1-2; 7 nucleotides align to TRBD1. J gave up 5 bases and V 3 bases, and 6 bases lay outside the gene matches. CDR1 is SNHLY and CDR2 is FYNNEI in the germline V gene. This CDR3 spans 14 amino acids.

The chain couples TRBV30 to TRBJ1-4; tentatively, D is TRBD1 (6 bases). CDR1 GTSNPN and CDR2 SVGIG come from the germline V gene (reference sequence). CDR3 length: 14 residues. Trimming pared 4 bases from V and 4 bases from J, leaving 13 bases between. Here the CDR3 reads CAWTGNRDNEKLFF. CDR3 nucleotides: TGTGCCTGGACTGGGAACAGGGATAATGAAAAACTGTTTTTT.

The V call is TRBV10-3, the J call TRBJ1-1; D may be TRBD1 (5 bases). The CDR3 has 14 amino acids. The germline V gene encodes CDR1 ENHRY and CDR2 SYGVKD. V was shortened by 2 bases and J by 3 bases, with 10 bases between the two germline ends. The CDR3 sequence is CAISEGGRDTEAFF. CDR3 bases: TGTGCCATCAGTGAGGGGGGGAGAGACACTGAAGCTTTCTTT.

The chain carries TRBV18 and TRBJ2-5, with D unresolved. The DNA end favors TRBJ2-7, so the J call may be wrong. The CDR3 contains 13 residues. Per germline, CDR1 KGHSH and CDR2 LQKENI. In nucleotides, the CDR3 is TGTGCCAGCTCACCACAGAGCTCCTACGAGCAGTACTTC. It specifies CASSPQSSYEQYF.

The J gene is TRBJ2-2, the V gene TRBV6-4; D is possibly TRBD1 (7 bases). The CDR3 has 15 residues. Germline CDR1 reads MRHNA; CDR2 reads SNTAGT. Trimming stripped 6 bases from V and 6 bases from J, with 17 bases between. CDR3 region: CASSRSPGGPGELFF. Here the CDR3 DNA reads TGTGCCAGCAGCCGAAGTCCAGGGGGGCCCGGGGAGCTGTTTTTT.